The 25 T cell receptor beta chains in this list originate from one sample, sequenced in a study of regulatory T cells in long-lasting Graves disease. Through Arm-PCR of CDR3 regions and iRepertoire HTBI primers, TCR beta libraries were built. From the multiplex PCR reads, TCRdb called clonotypes with MiXCR, one entry per CDR3 protein. The table lists 350,000 to 500,000 distinct CDR3 sequences, less than 15% of them singletons. Time point in this sample: newly diagnosed GD, antithyroid drugs for less than 3 months. The TCR library was made from RNA that had been extracted from PBMCs in TRIzol. A further study also used this sample, focusing on T cells in Graves' hyperthyroidism and ophthalmopathy.

The sequencing used peripheral blood mononuclear cells (PBMCs), collected at new diagnosis, from a patient treated with antithyroid drugs. These TCRs come from a woman aged 45-65 years with Graves disease.

The gene calls are TRBV27 and TRBJ1-2; TRBD1 matches at 8 bases. Germline CDR1 and CDR2: MNHEY and SMNVEV (reference sequence). V trimming: 6 bases; J trimming: 0 bases; junction bases outside the gene matches: 3. There are 14 residues in the CDR3. The CDR3 is CASRPTGANYGYTF. The CDR3 nucleotides are TGTGCCAGCAGACCGACAGGGGCTAACTATGGCTACACCTTC.

The sample holds many counts of this clonotype. V and J are TRBV9 and TRBJ2-1; 8 bases match TRBD1. TRBJ2-5 explains the end of the DNA better; the J call may be wrong. The CDR3 is 16 residues long. Per the germline V gene, CDR1 is SGDLS and CDR2 is YYNGEE. The CDR3: CASSVLSGTGQETQYF. DNA for the CDR3: TGTGCCAGCAGCGTCCTCTCTGGGACAGGTCAAGAGACCCAGTACTTC.

The table lists this clonotype with many counts. The J gene is TRBJ2-2, the V gene TRBV28; D is uncertain. The germline V gene has CDR1 MDHEN and CDR2 SYDVKM. The CDR3 is 11 amino acids. Trimming stripped 6 bases from V and 8 bases from J, with 7 bases between. The chain's CDR3 is CASRRDGELFF. The CDR3 DNA reads TGTGCCAGCAGAAGGGATGGGGAGCTGTTTTTT.

In its sample, this clonotype was seen many times. The chain is built from TRBV3-1 and TRBJ2-7; 7 positions match TRBD2. CDR3 length: 14 residues. Germline assignment: CDR1 LGHDT and CDR2 YNNKEL (reference sequence). Trimming took 3 bases from V and 1 from J; bases not matched to a gene: 3. The CDR3 DNA is TGTGCCAGCAGCCAGGGACTATCGTCCTACGAGCAGTACTTC. It encodes CASSQGLSSYEQYF.

This clonotype was counted a few times. V gene TRBV7-2 combines with J gene TRBJ2-7; maybe TRBD2 (6 bases). V was pared by 3 bases and J by 5 bases, with 14 bases between. Germline V gene lookup returns CDR1 SGHTA and CDR2 FQGNSA. The length of the CDR3 is 14 residues. The CDR3, as DNA: TGTGCCAGCAGCTTGAGGCTAGCGAAAGACGAGCAGTACTTC. It translates to CASSLRLAKDEQYF.

This clonotype was detected many times. This rearrangement joins TRBV20-1 to TRBJ2-1; 8 bases line up with TRBD2. There are 19 residues in the CDR3. The trim removed 0 bases at V and 3 bases at J, leaving 16 bases unmatched. CDR1 DFQATT and CDR2 SNEGSKA come from the germline V gene (reference sequence). The DNA of the CDR3 is TGCAGTGCTAGAGAGCCCCTAGGCCCTAGCGGGCGATTCTACAATGAGCAGTTCTTC. Its protein is CSAREPLGPSGRFYNEQFF.

Concerning this clonotype itself: A clone one base away is much larger, so this may be a read error. The rearrangement joins TRBV12-3 or TRBV12-4 to TRBJ2-1; D gene ambiguous. This CDR3 is 15 amino acids long. The DNA of the CDR3 is TGTGCCAGCAGTTTAGGGTGGAGCCCCTACAGTGAGCAGTTCTTC. Protein product: CASSLGWSPYSEQFF.

The chain recombines TRBV19 with TRBJ1-5; D uncertain. Trimming shortened V by 1 base and J by 0 bases, and 10 bases separated the two germline ends. There are 16 residues in the CDR3. Germline V gives CDR1 LNHDA, CDR2 SQIVND (reference sequence). The CDR3 spells CASSIVGGFSNQPQHF. DNA of the CDR3: TGTGCCAGTAGTATAGTAGGAGGCTTTAGCAATCAGCCCCAGCATTTT.

In its sample, this clonotype was seen many times. The CDR3 bases are TGTGCCAGCAGCGACATACGACTGGGCACTGAAGCTTTCTTT. It translates to CASSDIRLGTEAFF. The chain is built from TRBV11-2 and TRBJ1-1; the D is unclear. Trimming took 5 bases from V and 4 from J, leaving 14 bases between them. The germline V gene has CDR1 SGHAT and CDR2 FQNNGV. The CDR3 loop spans 14 amino acids. Variable domain in full (rest from reference TRBV11-2 and TRBJ1-1): EAGVAQSPRYKIIEKRQSVAFWCNPISGHATLYWYQQILGQGPKLLIQFQNNGVVDDSQLPKDRFSAERLKGVDSTLKIQPAKLEDSAVYLCASSDIRLGTEAFFGQGTRLTVV.

The V gene is TRBV6-1, the J gene TRBJ1-2, with 7 bases aligning to TRBD1. V trimming: 5 bases; J trimming: 1 base; junction bases outside the gene matches: 4. CDR1 and CDR2 from the germline V gene are MNHNS and SASEGT. CDR3 length equals 14 residues. In DNA, the CDR3 is TGTGCCAGCAGTCGGGACAGCCGTAACTATGGCTACACCTTC. It codes for CASSRDSRNYGYTF.

This clonotype was counted many times. The chain joins TRBV27 to TRBJ2-1; unclear D gene. Germline assignment: CDR1 MNHEY and CDR2 SMNVEV (reference sequence). The CDR3 runs to 17 residues. Trimming took 7 bases from V and 5 from J, leaving 24 bases between them. The CDR3, as DNA: TGTGCCAGCACCGTGTTTCCCCCGAGTGGCGGTAACAATGAGCAGTTCTTC. It codes for CASTVFPPSGGNNEQFF.

In this sample, this clonotype turned up many times. The V gene is TRBV6-1, the J gene TRBJ2-4, with 9 positions matching TRBD1. Germline V gene lookup returns CDR1 MNHNS and CDR2 SASEGT. The CDR3 runs to 18 residues. V shed 7 bases, J shed 4 bases, and the junction held 17 bases outside the gene matches. The CDR3 DNA follows: TGTGCCAGCATTCCGGGCGCAGGGACAGGGTACTGGAAAAACATTCAGTACTTC. Protein product: CASIPGAGTGYWKNIQYF.

This clonotype was recorded many times. The chain carries TRBV7-3 and TRBJ2-2; 10 nucleotides agree with TRBD1. Losses at the gene ends were 5 bases for V and 3 bases for J; bases not matched to a gene: 3. Germline V gives CDR1 SGHTA, CDR2 FQGTGA. This CDR3 comprises 15 residues. The CDR3 coding sequence is TGTGCCAGCAGCACCGGACAGGGGGACACCGGGGAGCTGTTTTTT. It encodes CASSTGQGDTGELFF. Based on the CDR3 plus reference TRBV7-3 and TRBJ2-2, the full variable domain is GAGVSQTPSNKVTEKGKYVELRCDPISGHTALYWYRQSLGQGPEFLIYFQGTGAADDSGLPNDRFFAVRPEGSVSTLKIQRTERGDSAVYLCASSTGQGDTGELFFGEGSRLTVL.

The table lists this clonotype with many counts. The rearrangement uses TRBV5-6 and TRBJ1-4; D not resolved. This CDR3 region has 15 residues. With 3 bases removed from V and 0 bases from J, the gap between germline ends came to 9 bases. CDR1 is SGHDT, CDR2 YYEEEE, per germline. The CDR3 DNA reads TGTGCCAGCAGCTCCCTGGACGCAACTAATGAAAAACTGTTTTTT. Its translation is CASSSLDATNEKLFF. The full variable domain, completed using reference TRBV5-6 and TRBJ1-4, is DAGVTQSPTHLIKTRGQQVTLRCSPKSGHDTVSWYQQALGQGPQFIFQYYEEEERQRGNFPDRFSGHQFPNYSSELNVNALLLGDSALYLCASSSLDATNEKLFFGSGTQLSVL.

There are many counts of this clonotype. This rearrangement joins TRBV12-3 or TRBV12-4 to TRBJ2-2; 9 bases line up with TRBD1. CDR3 length equals 15 residues. With 5 bases clipped from V and 5 bases from J, the junction kept 6 bases outside the gene matches. The CDR3 nucleotides read TGTGCCAGCAGTACTCCGGGACAGGGAACCGGGGAGCTGTTTTTT. Translation gives CASSTPGQGTGELFF.

This rearrangement joins TRBV30 to TRBJ1-3; no clear D gene. Trimming took 3 bases from V and 2 from J, leaving 11 bases between them. The CDR3 spans 14 residues. Germline CDR1 is GTSNPN and CDR2 is SVGIG (reference sequence). The CDR3 spells CAWRAQIAGNTIYF. Written as DNA, the CDR3 is TGTGCCTGGAGGGCCCAGATCGCTGGAAACACCATATATTTT.

Ten or more counts support this clonotype. This chain connects TRBV12-3 or TRBV12-4 to TRBJ2-5; D is perhaps TRBD1 or TRBD2 (6 bases each). The CDR3 sequence is 16 residues long. Deletions cut 5 bases from V and 0 bases from J, with 16 bases between. The DNA of the CDR3 is TGTGCCAGCAGTCGGGGTGGGGGGCGGGACCAAGAGACCCAGTACTTC. Translating it yields CASSRGGGRDQETQYF.

The chain recombines TRBV12-3 or TRBV12-4 with TRBJ1-5; 10 bases match TRBD1. This CDR3 is 14 amino acids long. V shed 6 bases and J 6 bases; nucleotides not matched to a gene: 5. The CDR3 DNA is TGTGCCAGCAGGGACAGGGGGTATGGTCAGCCCCAGCATTTT. It encodes CASRDRGYGQPQHF.

This clonotype was seen many times. V gene TRBV5-1 combines with J gene TRBJ2-1, with 10 bases fitting TRBD2. Looked up from germline, CDR1 is SGHRS and CDR2 is YFSETQ. The CDR3 sequence is 15 residues long. The V gene end was trimmed by 5 bases and the J gene end by 6 bases; junction bases not matched to a gene: 8. The CDR3 bases are TGCGCCAGCAGTTGGAGCGGGAGGGCCGGCAATGAGCAGTTCTTC. This gives the protein CASSWSGRAGNEQFF.

In this sample, this clonotype turned up many times. J is TRBJ1-2 and V is TRBV28, with D possibly matching TRBD1 (5 bases). There are 15 residues in the CDR3. The germline V and J ends were trimmed by 6 bases and 5 bases, with 19 bases remaining between them. Germline assignment: CDR1 MDHEN and CDR2 SYDVKM. CDR3: CASRRTPGRRYGYTF. In nucleotides, the CDR3 is TGTGCCAGCAGACGCACTCCGGGACGGCGTTATGGCTACACCTTC.

In this sample, this clonotype turned up many times. The chain employs TRBV7-9 and TRBJ2-1, with D perhaps matching TRBD1 (6 bases). Germline lookup yields CDR1 SEHNR and CDR2 FQNEAQ (reference sequence). The germline V and J ends were trimmed by 6 bases and 0 bases, with 9 bases remaining between them. The CDR3 is 14 amino acids. CDR3 residues: CASRQDSSYNEQFF. In nucleotides, the CDR3 is TGTGCCAGCAGGCAGGACAGCTCCTACAATGAGCAGTTCTTC.

This clonotype was observed a handful of times. The V call is TRBV3-1, the J call TRBJ2-7; 14 bases align to TRBD2. Per the germline V gene, CDR1 is LGHDT and CDR2 is YNNKEL (reference sequence). J lost 2 bases, V lost 4 bases, and 13 bases had no gene match. The CDR3 runs to 19 residues. The CDR3 DNA reads as TGTGCCAGCAGCCCCGATCCGGGACTAGCGGGAGAAGCTCCCTACGAGCAGTACTTC. Residues: CASSPDPGLAGEAPYEQYF.

In this sample, this clonotype turned up a few times. The chain recombines TRBV5-1 with TRBJ1-1; no clear D gene. V shed 0 bases and J shed 0 bases, with 12 bases lying between them. Germline loops: CDR1 SGHRS, CDR2 YFSETQ. The CDR3 totals 16 residues. In DNA form, the CDR3 reads TGCGCCAGCAGCTTGGGCCAGAACTTAATGAACACTGAAGCTTTCTTT. Translation gives CASSLGQNLMNTEAFF.

As regards this clonotype: A much larger clone lies one base from this, so it may be a read error. The chain joins TRBV7-8 to TRBJ2-3, with D perhaps matching TRBD2 (6 bases). Germline V lookup: CDR1 SGHVS, CDR2 FQNEAQ. V was clipped by 1 base and J by 5 bases, with 10 bases between them. The CDR3 consists of 14 residues. The CDR3 DNA follows: TGTGCCAGCAGCTTAGAGGGAGCGGGAGATACGCAGTATTTT. Residues: CASSLEGAGDTQYF.

This clonotype was observed many times. The DNA for the CDR3 is TGTGCCAGCAGTCCGCGACTAGCGGGAGGGATACTCTACAATGAGCAGTTCTTC. This sequence encodes CASSPRLAGGILYNEQFF. The chain uses TRBV28 and TRBJ2-1; the match to TRBD2 covers 14 bases. In germline, CDR1 is MDHEN, CDR2 SYDVKM. With V trimmed by 5 bases and J by 3 bases, 9 bases remained unmatched. This CDR3 is built from 18 residues. Based on the CDR3 plus reference TRBV28 and TRBJ2-1, the full variable domain is DVKVTQSSRYLVKRTGEKVFLECVQDMDHENMFWYRQDPGLGLRLIYFSYDVKMKEKGDIPEGYSVSREKKERFSLILESASTNQTSMYLCASSPRLAGGILYNEQFFGPGTRLTVL.